This T cell receptor (beta chain) was retrieved from a study of early T cells in non-severe SARS-CoV-2 infection. TCRdb re-called the 5' RACE reads with MiXCR, one entry per CDR3 protein. Here the sample spans just under 90,000 distinct CDR3 sequences, 13% to 15% being singletons. The sample holds a few counts of this clonotype. The length of the CDR3 is 15 residues. Germline CDR1 is SEHNR and CDR2 is FQNEAQ (reference sequence). Trimming cost V 4 bases and J 4 bases, with 14 bases left between them. The chain has TRBV7-9 and TRBJ1-5, with TRBD1 as a possible D gene (5 bases). The sequenced sample was whole blood. This receptor was obtained from an adult who was a healthcare worker with PCR-confirmed SARS-CoV-2 infection or an uninfected control (not recorded which). This CDR3 reads CASSYVDRGNQPQHF. CDR3 bases: TGTGCCAGCAGCTATGTGGACCGGGGGAATCAGCCCCAGCATTTT.